This T cell receptor (beta chain) was captured by sequencing in a study of T-cell memory formation after mild COVID-19. Whole-study results and caveats: Cross-reactive memory seemingly joined, as some responding clones were found in pre-infection memory. Shrinking CD4+ clones were chiefly CM and EM; CD8+ ones were chiefly EMRA. Nothing confirmed that second-wave clones peaking on day 37 were specific for SARS-CoV-2. Day 15 to 85 contracting clones showed balanced CD4/CD8; day 15 to 37 expanders favored CD4+.

On this clonotype: The antigen is not known.

Germline V gene data show CDR1 as SEHNR and CDR2 as FQNEAQ (reference sequence). CDR3 length: 16 amino acids. Trimming at V came to 5 bases and at J to 2 bases, leaving 4 bases not matched to a gene. A single record per CDR3 protein comes from TCRdb applying MiXCR to the 5' RACE reads. The sample carries around 250,000 distinct CDR3 sequences, 15% to 20% recorded once. The chain recombines TRBV7-9 with TRBJ2-1, with 12 bases aligning to TRBD2. Sequencing was performed on PBMCs or a T cell subset sorted from them (not recorded which). This clonotype was obtained from a man between 18 and 35 years old who had mild COVID-19 (a few samples of this study predate the infection). Cell type and time point are not known. The chain's CDR3 is CASSPTSGGTYNEQFF. In DNA form, the CDR3 reads TGTGCCAGCAGCCCGACTAGCGGGGGAACCTACAATGAGCAGTTCTTC.